This T cell receptor (beta chain) was recorded in a study of PD-L1 blockade in urothelial cancer. Background on the study: The study started patients on atezolizumab at some point between 2013 and 2015, giving 1,200 mg intravenously every 3 weeks. A median around 140,000 T cells were found in blood samples.

Here immunoSEQ multiplex PCR was the method, and the copy in TCRdb shows in-frame clones only, minus some. The sample has more than 40,000 clones, 83% seen once. This CDR3 comprises 15 residues. With 5 bases clipped from V and 5 bases from J, the junction kept 10 bases outside the gene matches. Germline CDR1 and CDR2: LNHDA and SQIVND (reference sequence). Described time point: peripheral blood 6 weeks after treatment start. The origin of this receptor is a man in his fifties or sixties with urothelial cancer. The chain employs TRBV19 and TRBJ2-5; 8 nucleotides line up with TRBD1. The sample here was PBMCs, taken around atezolizumab (anti-PD-L1) treatment. CDR3 in DNA: TGTGCCAGTAGTCTCGTTGACAGGGGTCGGGAGACCCAGTACTTC. It encodes CASSLVDRGRETQYF. Based on the CDR3 plus reference TRBV19 and TRBJ2-5, the full variable domain is DGGITQSPKYLFRKEGQNVTLSCEQNLNHDAMYWYRQDPGQGLRLIYYSQIVNDFQKGDIAEGYSVSREKKESFPLTVTSAQKNPTAFYLCASSLVDRGRETQYFGPGTRLLVL.